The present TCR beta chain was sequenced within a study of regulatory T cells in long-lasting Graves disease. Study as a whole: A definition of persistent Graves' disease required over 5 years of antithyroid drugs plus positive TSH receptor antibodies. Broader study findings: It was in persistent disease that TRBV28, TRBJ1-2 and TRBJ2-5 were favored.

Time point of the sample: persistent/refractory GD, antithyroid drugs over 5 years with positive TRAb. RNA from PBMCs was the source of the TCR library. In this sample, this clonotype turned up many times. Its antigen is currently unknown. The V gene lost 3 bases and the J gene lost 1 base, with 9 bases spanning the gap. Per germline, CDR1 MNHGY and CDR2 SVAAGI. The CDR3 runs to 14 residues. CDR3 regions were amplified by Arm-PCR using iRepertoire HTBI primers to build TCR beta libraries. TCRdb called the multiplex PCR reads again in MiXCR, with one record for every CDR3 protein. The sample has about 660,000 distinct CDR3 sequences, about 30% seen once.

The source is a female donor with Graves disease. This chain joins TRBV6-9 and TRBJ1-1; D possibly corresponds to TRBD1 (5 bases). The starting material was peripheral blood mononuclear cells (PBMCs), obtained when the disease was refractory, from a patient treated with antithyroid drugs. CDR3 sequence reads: CASSYGTANTEAFF. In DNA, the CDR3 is TGTGCCAGCAGTTACGGGACGGCGAACACTGAAGCTTTCTTT.